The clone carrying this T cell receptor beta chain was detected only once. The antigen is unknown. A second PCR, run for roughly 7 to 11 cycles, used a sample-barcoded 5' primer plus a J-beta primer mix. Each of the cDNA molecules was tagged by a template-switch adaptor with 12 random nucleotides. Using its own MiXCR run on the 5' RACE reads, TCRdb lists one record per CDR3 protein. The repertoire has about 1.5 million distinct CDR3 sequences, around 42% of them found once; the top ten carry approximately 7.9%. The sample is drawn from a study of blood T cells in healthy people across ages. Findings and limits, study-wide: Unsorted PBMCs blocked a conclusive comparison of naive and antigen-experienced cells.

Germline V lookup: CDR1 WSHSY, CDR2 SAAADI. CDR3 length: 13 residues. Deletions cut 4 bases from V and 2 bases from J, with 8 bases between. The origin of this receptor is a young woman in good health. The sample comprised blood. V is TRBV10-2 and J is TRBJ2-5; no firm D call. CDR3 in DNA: TGCGCCAGCAGTGCGTCAGTACAAGAGACCCAGTACTTC. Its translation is CASSASVQETQYF.